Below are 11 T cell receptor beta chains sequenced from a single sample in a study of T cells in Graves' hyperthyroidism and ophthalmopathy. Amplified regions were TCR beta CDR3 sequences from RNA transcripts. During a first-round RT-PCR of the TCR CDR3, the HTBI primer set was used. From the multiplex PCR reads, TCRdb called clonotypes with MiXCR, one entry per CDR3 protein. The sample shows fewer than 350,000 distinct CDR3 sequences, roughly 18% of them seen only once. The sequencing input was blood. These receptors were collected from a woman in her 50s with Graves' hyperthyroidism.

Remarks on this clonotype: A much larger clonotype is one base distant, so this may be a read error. CDR3 sequence: CASIGGIDSNEKLLF. CDR3 coding DNA: TGTGCCAGCATTGGGGGCATTGACAGTAATGAAAAACTGCTTTTT. The chain joins TRBV2 to TRBJ1-4, with a tentative D call TRBD1 (6 bases). The CDR3 is made up of 15 amino acids. The germline V gene has CDR1 SNHLY and CDR2 FYNNEI.

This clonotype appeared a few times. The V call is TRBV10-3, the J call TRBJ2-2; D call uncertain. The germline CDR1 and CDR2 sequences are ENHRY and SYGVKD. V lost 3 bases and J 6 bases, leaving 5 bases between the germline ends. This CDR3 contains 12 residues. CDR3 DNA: TGTGCCATCAGTGATAGTCCCGGGGAGCTGTTTTTT. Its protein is CAISDSPGELFF.

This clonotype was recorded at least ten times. The CDR3 here is CATGVDDSRRDTQYF. Here the CDR3 DNA reads TGTGCCACGGGGGTAGATGACAGTCGGAGAGATACGCAGTATTTT. The genes are TRBV10-3 and TRBJ2-3; weak D call: TRBD2 (6 bases). V shed 10 bases and J shed 5 bases, with 22 bases lying between them. The CDR3 runs to 15 residues. Germline-derived CDR1 and CDR2 are ENHRY and SYGVKD.

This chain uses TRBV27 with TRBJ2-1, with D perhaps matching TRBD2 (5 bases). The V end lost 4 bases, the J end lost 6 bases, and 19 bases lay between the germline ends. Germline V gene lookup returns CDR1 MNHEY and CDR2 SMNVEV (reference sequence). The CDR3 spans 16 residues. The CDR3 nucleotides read TGTGCCAGCAGTTGGGAAAGGGAGATTGGGCGCAATGAGCAGTTCTTC. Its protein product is CASSWEREIGRNEQFF.

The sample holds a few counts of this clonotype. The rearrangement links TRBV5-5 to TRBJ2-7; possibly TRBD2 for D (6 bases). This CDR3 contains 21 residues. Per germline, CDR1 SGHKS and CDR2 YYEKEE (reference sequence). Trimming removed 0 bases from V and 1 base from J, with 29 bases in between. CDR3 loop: CASSLGPGGRNTLGRSYEQYF. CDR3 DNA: TGTGCCAGCAGCTTGGGACCTGGAGGGAGAAATACCTTGGGTAGGTCCTACGAGCAGTACTTC.

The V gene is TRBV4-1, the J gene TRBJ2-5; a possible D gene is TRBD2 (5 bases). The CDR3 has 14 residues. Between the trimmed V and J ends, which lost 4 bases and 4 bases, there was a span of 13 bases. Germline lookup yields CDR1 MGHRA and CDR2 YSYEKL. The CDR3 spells CASSRLLVGETQYF. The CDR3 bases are TGCGCCAGCAGCCGCTTACTAGTCGGAGAGACCCAGTACTTC.

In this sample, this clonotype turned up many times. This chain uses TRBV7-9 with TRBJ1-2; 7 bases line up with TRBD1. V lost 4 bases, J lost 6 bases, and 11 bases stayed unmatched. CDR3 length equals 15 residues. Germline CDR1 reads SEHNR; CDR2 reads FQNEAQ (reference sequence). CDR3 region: CASSSGGLTGDGYTF. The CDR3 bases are TGTGCCAGCAGCTCGGGGGGGCTTACAGGGGATGGCTACACCTTC.

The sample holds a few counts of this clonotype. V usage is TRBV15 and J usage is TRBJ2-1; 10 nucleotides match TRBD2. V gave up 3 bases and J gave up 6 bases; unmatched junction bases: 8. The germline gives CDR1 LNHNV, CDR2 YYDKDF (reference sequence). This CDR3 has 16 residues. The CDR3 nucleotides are TGTGCCACCAGCAGCAGAAGCGGGAGGGAAAGCAATGAGCAGTTCTTC. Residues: CATSSRSGRESNEQFF.

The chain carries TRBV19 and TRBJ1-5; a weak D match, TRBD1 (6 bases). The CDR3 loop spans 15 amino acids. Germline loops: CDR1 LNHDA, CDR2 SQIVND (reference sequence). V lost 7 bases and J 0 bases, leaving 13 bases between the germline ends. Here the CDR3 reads CASTQGRDSNQPQHF. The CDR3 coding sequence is TGTGCCAGTACCCAGGGGAGGGATAGCAATCAGCCCCAGCATTTT.

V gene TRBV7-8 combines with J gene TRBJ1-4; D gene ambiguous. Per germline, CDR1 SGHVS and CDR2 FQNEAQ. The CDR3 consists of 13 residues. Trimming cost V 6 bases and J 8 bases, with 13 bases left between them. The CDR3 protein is CASSSDAREKLFF. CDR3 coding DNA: TGTGCCAGCAGTTCCGACGCGAGGGAAAAACTGTTTTTT.

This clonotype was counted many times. CDR3 nucleotides: TGTGCCAGCAGTGAAGGGTATAAGGCGGCCGGAGAGCCCCAGCATTTT. As protein: CASSEGYKAAGEPQHF. The chain couples TRBV2 to TRBJ1-5; D remains ambiguous. CDR1 is SNHLY, CDR2 FYNNEI, per germline. The germline V and J ends were trimmed by 1 base and 8 bases, with 18 bases remaining between them. The CDR3 extends over 16 amino acids.